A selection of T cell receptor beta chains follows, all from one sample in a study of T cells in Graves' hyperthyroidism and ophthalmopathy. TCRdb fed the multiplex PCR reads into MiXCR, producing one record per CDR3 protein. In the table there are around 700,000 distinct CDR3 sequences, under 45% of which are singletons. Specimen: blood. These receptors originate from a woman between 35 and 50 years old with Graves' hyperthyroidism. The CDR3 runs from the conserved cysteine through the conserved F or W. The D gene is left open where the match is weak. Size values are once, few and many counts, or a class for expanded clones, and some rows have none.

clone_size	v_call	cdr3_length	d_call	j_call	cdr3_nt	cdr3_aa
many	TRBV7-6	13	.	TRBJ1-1	TGTGCCAGCAGCTTAGGGACCGGGGGGGAAGCTTTCTTT	CASSLGTGGEAFF
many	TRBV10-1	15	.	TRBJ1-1	TGCGCCAGCAGTGAGTCCGTGGCCGTCAACACTGAAGCTTTCTTT	CASSESVAVNTEAFF
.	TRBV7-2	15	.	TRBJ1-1	TGTGCCAGCAGCTTAGGCCTACAGGTCAACACTGAAGCTTTCTTT	CASSLGLQVNTEAFF
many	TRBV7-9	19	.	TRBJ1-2	TGTGCCAGCAGCTTATATTGGCGGGGAGCAGGCGGTGATAACTATGGCTACACCTTC	CASSLYWRGAGGDNYGYTF
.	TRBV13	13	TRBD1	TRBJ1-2	TGTGCCACAGGGACAGGCGGCGGCTATAGCTACGCCTTC	CATGTGGGYSYAF
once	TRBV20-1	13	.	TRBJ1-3	TGCAGTGCTAGACTCGGACAGCCGAACACCATATATTTT	CSARLGQPNTIYF
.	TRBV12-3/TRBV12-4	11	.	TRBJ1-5	TGTGCCAGCAGTTCCCAGGGCTACGAGCATTTT	CASSSQGYEHF
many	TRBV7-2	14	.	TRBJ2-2	TGTGCCAGCAGCTGGAATGGCTGGGCCGGGGAGCTGTTTTTT	CASSWNGWAGELFF
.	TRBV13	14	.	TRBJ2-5	TGTGCCAGCAGCATCAGGACAGAGCAAGAGACCCAGTACTTC	CASSIRTEQETQYF
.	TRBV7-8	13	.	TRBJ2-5	TGTGCCAGCAGCTATGCACACTCAGAGACCCAGTACTTC	CASSYAHSETQYF
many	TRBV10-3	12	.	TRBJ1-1	TGTGCCACCAAAACACAGAACACTGAAGCTTTCTTT	CATKTQNTEAFF
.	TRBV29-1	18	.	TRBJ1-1	TGCAGCGTGAGGGAGGACAGCTTGTCCCCAGGGAATTTCGCTGAAGCTTTCTTT	CSVREDSLSPGNFAEAFF
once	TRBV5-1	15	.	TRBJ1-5	TGCGCCAGCAGCTTGTCTGCGTCCGGGAATCAGCCCCAGCATTTT	CASSLSASGNQPQHF
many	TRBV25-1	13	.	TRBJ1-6	TGTGCCAGCAGATCAGGGGAGGGTTCACCCCTCCACTTT	CASRSGEGSPLHF
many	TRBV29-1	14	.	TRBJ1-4	TGCAGCGTTGGGAGGGGGACAATTAATGAAAAACTGTTTTTT	CSVGRGTINEKLFF
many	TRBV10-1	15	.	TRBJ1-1	TGCGCCAGCAGTGAGTCGGAGGGAAGGAACACTGAAGCTTTCTTT	CASSESEGRNTEAFF
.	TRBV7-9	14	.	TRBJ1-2	TGCGCCAGCAGCCAAGGACCCAACAACTGGGGCTACACCTTC	CASSQGPNNWGYTF
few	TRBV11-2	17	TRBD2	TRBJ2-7	TGTGCCAGCAGCTTCTTATTTAGGCGGGGGTATTCCTACGAGCAGTACTTC	CASSFLFRRGYSYEQYF
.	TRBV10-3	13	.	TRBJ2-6	TGTGCCATCAGTGAAGGGGGGGCCAACGTCCTGACTTTC	CAISEGGANVLTF
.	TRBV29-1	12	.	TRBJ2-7	TGCAGCGCAGAATTCGAGGACTACGAGCAGTACTTC	CSAEFEDYEQYF
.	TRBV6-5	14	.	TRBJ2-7	TGTGCCAGCAGTTACCTTGCGGACTCCTACGAGCAGTACTTC	CASSYLADSYEQYF
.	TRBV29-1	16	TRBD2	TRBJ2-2	TGCAGCGTTGATAGCGGGGGCCGACTCAACACCGGGGAGCTGTTTTTT	CSVDSGGRLNTGELFF
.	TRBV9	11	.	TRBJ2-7	TGTGCCAGCAGCGTAGGGTACAAGCAGTACTTC	CASSVGYKQYF
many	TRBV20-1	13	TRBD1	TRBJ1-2	TGCAGTACGAGGGACAGCTACTACTATGGCTACACCTTC	CSTRDSYYYGYTF
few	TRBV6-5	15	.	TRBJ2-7	TGTGCCAGCAGTTACCCGGGCCGCGGGTCCTACGAGCAGTACTTC	CASSYPGRGSYEQYF
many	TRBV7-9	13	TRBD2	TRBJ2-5	TGTGCCAGCAGCTTGACTAGCGAAGAGACCCAGTACTTC	CASSLTSEETQYF
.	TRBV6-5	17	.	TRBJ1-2	TGTGCCAGCAGTTACTCGGTCCAGGGGCCTGGCAGCTATGGCTACACCTTC	CASSYSVQGPGSYGYTF
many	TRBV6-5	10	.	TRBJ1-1	TGTGCCAGGAGGGGACACCAAGCTTTCTTT	CARRGHQAFF
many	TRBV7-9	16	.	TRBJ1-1	TGTGCCAGCAGCTTAGGACGGCAGTTGATGAACACTGAAGCTTTCTTT	CASSLGRQLMNTEAFF
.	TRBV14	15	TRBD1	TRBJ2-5	TGTGCCAGCAGCCACGGGACAGGGGTCCGGGAGACCCAGTACTTC	CASSHGTGVRETQYF
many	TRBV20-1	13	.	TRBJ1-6	TGCAGTGCTATACCCGATGTGAATTCACCCCTCCACTTT	CSAIPDVNSPLHF
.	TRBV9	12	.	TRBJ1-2	TGTGCCAGCAGCGTAGAGGGGAAGGGCTACACCTTC	CASSVEGKGYTF
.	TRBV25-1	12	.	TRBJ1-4	TGTGCCAGCTCGAAAGGGAATGAAAAACTGTTTTTT	CASSKGNEKLFF
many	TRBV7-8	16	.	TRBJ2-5	TGTGCCAGCAGCTTAGAATGCGGCAGATGTGGCGAGACCCAGTACTTC	CASSLECGRCGETQYF
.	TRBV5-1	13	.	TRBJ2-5	TGCGCCAGCAACTGGGACGGCCAAGAGACCCAGTACTTC	CASNWDGQETQYF
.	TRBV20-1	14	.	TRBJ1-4	TGCAGTCCGGTGACTCCGGCAACTAATGAAAAACTGTTTTTT	CSPVTPATNEKLFF
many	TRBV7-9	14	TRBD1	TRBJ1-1	TGTGCCAGCAGGCTGGGACAGGCGAACACTGAAGCTTTCTTT	CASRLGQANTEAFF
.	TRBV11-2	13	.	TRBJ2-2	TGTGCCAGCAGGACGACTGTAACCGGGGAGCTGTTTTTT	CASRTTVTGELFF
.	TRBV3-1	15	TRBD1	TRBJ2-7	TGTGCCAGCAGCCAAGGGGCAGGGGGTTGGTACGAGCAGTACTTC	CASSQGAGGWYEQYF
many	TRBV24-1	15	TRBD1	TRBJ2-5	TGTGCCACCAGTGCGCACCGGGACAGGGGAGAGACCCAGTACTTC	CATSAHRDRGETQYF